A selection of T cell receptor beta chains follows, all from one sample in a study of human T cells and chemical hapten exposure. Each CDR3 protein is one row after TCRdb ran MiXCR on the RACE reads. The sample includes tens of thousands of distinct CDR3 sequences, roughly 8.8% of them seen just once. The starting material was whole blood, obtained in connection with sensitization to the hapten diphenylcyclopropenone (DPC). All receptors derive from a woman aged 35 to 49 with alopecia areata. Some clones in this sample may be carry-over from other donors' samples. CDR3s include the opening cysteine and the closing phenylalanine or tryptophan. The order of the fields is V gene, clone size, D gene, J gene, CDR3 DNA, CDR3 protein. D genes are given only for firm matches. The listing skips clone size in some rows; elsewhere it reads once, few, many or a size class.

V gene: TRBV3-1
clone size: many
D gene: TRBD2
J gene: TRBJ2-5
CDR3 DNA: TGTGCCAGCAGCCACCCCGGACTAGCGGACCAAGAGACCCAGTACTTC
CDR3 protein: CASSHPGLADQETQYF

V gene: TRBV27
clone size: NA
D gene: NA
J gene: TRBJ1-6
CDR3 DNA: TGTGCCAGCAGTTTAGGCCAGGGCCCCTATAATTCACCCCTCCACTTT
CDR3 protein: CASSLGQGPYNSPLHF

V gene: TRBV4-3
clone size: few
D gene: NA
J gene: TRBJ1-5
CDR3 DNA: TGCGCCAGCAGCCAAGATGGAGGCCGAAATCAGCCCCAGCATTTT
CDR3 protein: CASSQDGGRNQPQHF

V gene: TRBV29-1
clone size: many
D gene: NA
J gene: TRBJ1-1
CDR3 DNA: TGCAGCGTTGAAGACCCCATGGTGGGGGACACTGAAGCTTTCTTT
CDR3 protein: CSVEDPMVGDTEAFF

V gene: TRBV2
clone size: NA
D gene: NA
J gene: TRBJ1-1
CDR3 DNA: TGTGCCAGCAGTGAGGTACAGGCGAACACTGAAGCTTTCTTT
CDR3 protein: CASSEVQANTEAFF

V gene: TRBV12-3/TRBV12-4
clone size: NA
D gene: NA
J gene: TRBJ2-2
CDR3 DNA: TGTGCCAGCGTTGGCACCGGGGAGCTGTTTTTT
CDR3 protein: CASVGTGELFF

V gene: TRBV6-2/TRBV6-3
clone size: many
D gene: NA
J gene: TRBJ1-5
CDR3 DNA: TGTGCCAGCGGTGAGCCAGGGGACAACCAGCCCCAGCATTTT
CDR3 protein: CASGEPGDNQPQHF

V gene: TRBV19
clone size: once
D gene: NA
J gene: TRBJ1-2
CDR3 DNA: TGTGCCAGTATCGGAGAGGGGGAAAACTATGGCTACACCTTC
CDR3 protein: CASIGEGENYGYTF

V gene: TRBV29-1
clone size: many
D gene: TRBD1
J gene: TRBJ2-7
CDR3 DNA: TGCAGCGTTGAAAAATCCGGTCGAGGGGGCAGGTACGAGCAGTACTTC
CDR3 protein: CSVEKSGRGGRYEQYF

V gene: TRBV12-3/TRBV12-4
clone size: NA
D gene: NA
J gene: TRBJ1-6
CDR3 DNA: TGTGCCAGCAGTTTAGAGCAGTCCAATTCACCCCTCCACTTT
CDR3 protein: CASSLEQSNSPLHF

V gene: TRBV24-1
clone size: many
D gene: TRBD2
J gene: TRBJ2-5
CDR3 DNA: TGTGCCACCAGTGATTTGGAACGGGGGGGCTATCAAGAGACCCAGTACTTC
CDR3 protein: CATSDLERGGYQETQYF

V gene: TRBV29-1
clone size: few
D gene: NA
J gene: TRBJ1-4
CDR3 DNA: TGCAGCGCCGACGTGGGGGCAACTAATGAAAAACTGTTTTTT
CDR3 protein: CSADVGATNEKLFF

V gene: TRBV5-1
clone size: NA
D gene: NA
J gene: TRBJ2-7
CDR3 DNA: TGCGCCAGCAGTAGTGAGGGGATAACACGCCACGAGCAGTACTTC
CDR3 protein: CASSSEGITRHEQYF

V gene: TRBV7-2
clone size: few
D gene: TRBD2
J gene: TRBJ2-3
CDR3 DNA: TGTGCCAGCAGAAGGACTAGCGGGGTTCCCCGGGAGCAGTATTTT
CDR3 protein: CASRRTSGVPREQYF

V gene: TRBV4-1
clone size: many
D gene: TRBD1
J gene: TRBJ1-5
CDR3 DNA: TGCGCCAGCAGTCCAGGTTGGCAGGGGGTTCAGCCCCAGCATTTT
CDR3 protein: CASSPGWQGVQPQHF

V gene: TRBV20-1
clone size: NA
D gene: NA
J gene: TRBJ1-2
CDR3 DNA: TGCAGTGCTAGAGTTGGGATGATCTATGGCTACACCTTC
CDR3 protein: CSARVGMIYGYTF

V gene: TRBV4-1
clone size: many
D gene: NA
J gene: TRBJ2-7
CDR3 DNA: TGCGCCAGCAGGAGGACCTCTGAGGCCCTCTACGAGCAGTACTTC
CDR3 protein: CASRRTSEALYEQYF

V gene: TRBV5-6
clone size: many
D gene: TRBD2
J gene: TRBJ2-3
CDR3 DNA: TGTGCCAGCAGCTCGGCCAGCGGGGCAGATACGCAGTATTTT
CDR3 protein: CASSSASGADTQYF

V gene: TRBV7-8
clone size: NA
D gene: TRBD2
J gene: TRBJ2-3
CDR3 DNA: TGTGCCAGCAGCCTACCGCGGGGGGCGCGATCAGATACGCAGTATTTT
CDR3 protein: CASSLPRGARSDTQYF

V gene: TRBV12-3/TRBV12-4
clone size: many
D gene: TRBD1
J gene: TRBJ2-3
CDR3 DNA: TGTGCCAGCAGTTTCAGGGGGTTGGGCACAGATACGCAGTATTTT
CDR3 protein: CASSFRGLGTDTQYF

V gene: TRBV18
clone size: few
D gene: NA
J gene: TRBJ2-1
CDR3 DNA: TGTGCCAGCTCACCGGGGATGAACTCCTACAATGAGCAGTTCTTC
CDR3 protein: CASSPGMNSYNEQFF

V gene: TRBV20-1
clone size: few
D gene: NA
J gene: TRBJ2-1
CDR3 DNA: TGCAGTGCTAGTGGGGGGTACAATGAGCAGTTCTTC
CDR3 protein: CSASGGYNEQFF

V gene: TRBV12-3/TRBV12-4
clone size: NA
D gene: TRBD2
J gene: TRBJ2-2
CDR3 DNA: TGTGCCAGCAGCCCTTATAGCGGGGGGGCCACCGGGGAGCTGTTTTTT
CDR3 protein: CASSPYSGGATGELFF

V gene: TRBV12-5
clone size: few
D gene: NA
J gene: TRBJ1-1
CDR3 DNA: TGTGCTAGTGGTTGGTCGGATCGAGTGGGGACTGAAGCTTTCTTT
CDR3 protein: CASGWSDRVGTEAFF

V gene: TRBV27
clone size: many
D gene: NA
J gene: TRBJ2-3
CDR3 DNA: TGTGCCAGCGCGTCGTGGGGGACCCGCACAGATACGCAGTATTTT
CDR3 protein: CASASWGTRTDTQYF

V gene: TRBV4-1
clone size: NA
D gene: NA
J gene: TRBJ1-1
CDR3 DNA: TGCGCCAGCAGCCAAGATGAGGGGATACCGAACACTGAAGCTTTCTTT
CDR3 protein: CASSQDEGIPNTEAFF

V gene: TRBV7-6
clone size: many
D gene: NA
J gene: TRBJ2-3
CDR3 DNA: TGTGCCAGCAGCTTCTCGGGGCGCGGCACAGATACGCAGTATTTT
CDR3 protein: CASSFSGRGTDTQYF

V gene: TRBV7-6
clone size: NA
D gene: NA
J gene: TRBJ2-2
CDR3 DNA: TGTGCCAGCAGCTTATCCCCCGGGACATCGGGCACCGGGGAGCTGTTTTTT
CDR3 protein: CASSLSPGTSGTGELFF

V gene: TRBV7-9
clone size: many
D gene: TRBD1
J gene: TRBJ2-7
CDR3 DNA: TGTGCCAGCAGCTTTGTGGGACAGGTTACCTACGAGCAGTACTTC
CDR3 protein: CASSFVGQVTYEQYF

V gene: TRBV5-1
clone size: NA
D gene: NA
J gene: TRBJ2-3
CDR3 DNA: TGCGCCAGCAGCTCTAGTCCCGGCAGCACAGATACGCAGTATTTT
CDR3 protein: CASSSSPGSTDTQYF

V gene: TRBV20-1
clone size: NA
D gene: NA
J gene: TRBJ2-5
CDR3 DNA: TGCAGTGCTTTCCTACTCCGGCTTGGGGAGACCCAGTACTTC
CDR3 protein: CSAFLLRLGETQYF